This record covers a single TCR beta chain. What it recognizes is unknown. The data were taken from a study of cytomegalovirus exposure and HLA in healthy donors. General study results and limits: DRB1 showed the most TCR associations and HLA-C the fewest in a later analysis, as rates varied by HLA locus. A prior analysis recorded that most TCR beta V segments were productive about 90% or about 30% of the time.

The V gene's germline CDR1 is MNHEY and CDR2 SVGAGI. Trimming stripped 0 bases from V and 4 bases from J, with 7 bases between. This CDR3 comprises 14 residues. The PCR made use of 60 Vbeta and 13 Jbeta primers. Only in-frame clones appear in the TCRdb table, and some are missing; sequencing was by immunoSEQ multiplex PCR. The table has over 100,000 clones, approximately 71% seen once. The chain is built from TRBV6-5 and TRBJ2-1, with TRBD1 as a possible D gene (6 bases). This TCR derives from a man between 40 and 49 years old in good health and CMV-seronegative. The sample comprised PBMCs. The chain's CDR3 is CASSYSGQYNEQFF. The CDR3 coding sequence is TGTGCCAGCAGTTACTCGGGACAATACAATGAGCAGTTCTTC.